These 30 T cell receptor beta chains were all obtained from the same sample, sequenced in a study of response to subunit inactivated influenza vaccine. TCRdb re-analysed the RT-PCR reads in MiXCR, keeping a single row per CDR3 protein. The profile covers hundreds of thousands of distinct CDR3 sequences, with roughly 25% appearing a single time and under 2.5% taken by the ten largest. Sequencing used CD4+ T cells sorted from PBMCs, obtained 4 to 6 days after vaccination. All receptors derive from a man aged 45-65 years who received an inactivated influenza vaccine.

This clonotype was detected many times. The chain combines TRBV12-3 or TRBV12-4 with TRBJ2-3, with TRBD1 matching 10 bases. CDR3 length: 15 residues. The J segment lost 1 base and the V segment lost 7 bases, leaving 5 bases of the junction unmatched. The CDR3 DNA reads TGTGCCAGCATCCAGGACAGGGGGGGCACAGATACGCAGTATTTT. It encodes CASIQDRGGTDTQYF.

The genes are TRBV27 and TRBJ2-2; 7 bases are shared with TRBD1. CDR1 and CDR2 from the germline V gene are MNHEY and SMNVEV (reference sequence). V lost 6 bases, J lost 1 base, and 2 bases stayed unmatched. The CDR3 is 14 residues long. The CDR3, as DNA: TGTGCCAGCAGAGGGACAGAGAACACCGGGGAGCTGTTTTTT. It is translated as CASRGTENTGELFF.

J is TRBJ2-7 and V is TRBV4-3; 9 bases fit TRBD2. This CDR3 comprises 18 residues. The junction had 14 bases not matched to a gene; V was cut back by 3 bases and J by 2 bases. Per germline, CDR1 LGHNA and CDR2 YSLEER. In nucleotides, the CDR3 is TGCGCCAGCAGCCAGCTGTCTAGCGGGGCGTCGAACCCCTACGAGCAGTACTTC. Translation gives CASSQLSSGASNPYEQYF.

The chain combines TRBV5-1 with TRBJ2-6, with D tentatively TRBD2 (7 bases). Germline assignment: CDR1 SGHRS and CDR2 YFSETQ. The V and J ends lost 3 bases and 0 bases respectively, with 16 bases between them. CDR3 size: 18 residues. The chain's CDR3 is CASSSTGGQSSGANVLTF. The CDR3 DNA sequence: TGCGCCAGCAGCTCTACGGGGGGCCAGAGCTCTGGGGCCAACGTCCTGACTTTC.

In its sample, this clonotype was seen a few times. The rearrangement uses TRBV5-6 and TRBJ2-3; a possible D gene is TRBD2 (6 bases). Germline CDR1 reads SGHDT; CDR2 reads YYEEEE. CDR3 length: 16 residues. V lost 3 bases, J lost 1 base, and 15 bases lay in between. The CDR3: CASSSDPGGGTDTQYF. The CDR3 nucleotides read TGTGCCAGCAGCTCCGACCCTGGCGGGGGCACAGATACGCAGTATTTT.

V usage is TRBV10-3 and J usage is TRBJ2-1; TRBD2 matches at 8 bases. The ends lost 2 bases at V and 4 bases at J; junction bases unmatched: 7. Germline CDR1 reads ENHRY; CDR2 reads SYGVKD. CDR3 length equals 16 residues. DNA of the CDR3: TGTGCCATCAGTGAGAGGAGCGGGAGAGGTTACAATGAGCAGTTCTTC. Protein: CAISERSGRGYNEQFF.

The rearrangement links TRBV6-1 to TRBJ1-1; no clear D. The CDR3 is made up of 13 amino acids. Germline assignment: CDR1 MNHNS and CDR2 SASEGT. V lost 10 bases and J 0 bases, leaving 12 bases between the germline ends. The CDR3 DNA reads TGTGCCACCCTAGGGAGATTGAACACTGAAGCTTTCTTT. Translating it yields CATLGRLNTEAFF.

This clonotype has at least ten counts. This chain uses TRBV27 with TRBJ2-7; D is unresolved. V shed 2 bases and J shed 3 bases, with 14 bases lying between them. Germline V gene sequence: CDR1 MNHEY, CDR2 SMNVEV (reference sequence). The CDR3 covers 15 residues. The CDR3 DNA reads as TGTGCCAGCAGTTTAAATAGACCCCCAGGCTACGAGCAGTACTTC. Its protein product is CASSLNRPPGYEQYF.

The chain is built from TRBV5-1 and TRBJ2-7, with no clear D. Germline V gene data show CDR1 as SGHRS and CDR2 as YFSETQ. The ends were cut back, 3 bases at V and 6 bases at J, with 19 bases in the middle. The CDR3 totals 15 residues. CDR3 sequence: CASSSIISRAGEQYF. CDR3 bases: TGCGCCAGCAGCTCGATAATTAGTAGGGCCGGCGAGCAGTACTTC.

This rearrangement joins TRBV27 to TRBJ2-7; maybe TRBD1 (6 bases). The CDR3 contains 13 residues. Germline V lookup: CDR1 MNHEY, CDR2 SMNVEV (reference sequence). Trimming removed 11 bases at V and 3 bases at J, with 17 bases between. In DNA form, the CDR3 reads TGTGCCCAAGGGGGTGGATGTCGCTACGAGCAGTACTTC. Translated, it gives CAQGGGCRYEQYF.

The chain carries TRBV4-3 and TRBJ2-5; 9 bases fit TRBD1. This CDR3 is built from 15 residues. J lost 4 bases, V lost 4 bases, and 7 bases had no gene match. Germline V CDR1 and CDR2: LGHNA, YSLEER. The CDR3 here is CASSLYRGQGETQYF. The CDR3 nucleotides are TGCGCCAGCAGCCTATACAGGGGGCAGGGAGAGACCCAGTACTTC.

V and J are TRBV4-1 and TRBJ2-5; D is undetermined. There are 16 residues in the CDR3. V was trimmed by 2 bases and J by 4 bases, leaving 17 bases between them. In germline, CDR1 is MGHRA, CDR2 YSYEKL. In DNA form, the CDR3 reads TGCGCCAGCAGCCAATTCCCTGGCTTGTTTTCAGAGACCCAGTACTTC. It is translated as CASSQFPGLFSETQYF.

V usage is TRBV6-5 and J usage is TRBJ2-7, with D unclear. Germline CDR1 reads MNHEY; CDR2 reads SVGAGI. There are 12 residues in the CDR3. The V end was cut by 1 base, the J end by 6 bases, with 7 bases between. CDR3 amino acids: CASSYYGREQYF. The CDR3 DNA reads TGTGCCAGCAGTTACTACGGCCGCGAGCAGTACTTC.

This chain joins TRBV5-6 and TRBJ2-7; TRBD1 matches at 9 bases. Trimming at V came to 2 bases and at J to 3 bases, leaving 6 bases not matched to a gene. Germline CDR1 and CDR2: SGHDT and YYEEEE. The CDR3 runs 15 residues. The CDR3: CASSFLGTGNYEQYF. CDR3 DNA sequence: TGTGCCAGCAGCTTCTTGGGGACAGGGAACTACGAGCAGTACTTC.

J is TRBJ2-5 and V is TRBV7-6; D is perhaps TRBD1 (7 bases). From germline, CDR1 is SGHVS and CDR2 FNYEAQ. V lost 3 bases and J 0 bases, leaving 23 bases between the germline ends. This CDR3 is built from 19 residues. This CDR3 is CASSFSTTGLRLDQETQYF. The CDR3 DNA reads TGTGCCAGCAGCTTTTCAACGACAGGGCTACGACTAGACCAAGAGACCCAGTACTTC.

The rearrangement joins TRBV15 to TRBJ2-5; D might be TRBD2 (6 bases). The CDR3 loop spans 15 amino acids. Trimming took off 0 bases at V and 9 bases at J, with 17 bases between the two ends. Germline CDR1 and CDR2: LNHNV and YYDKDF (reference sequence). This CDR3 reads CATSRDRLATPPQYF. CDR3 bases: TGTGCCACCAGCAGAGATCGCCTAGCGACACCGCCCCAGTACTTC.

This clonotype was detected a few times. The J gene is TRBJ2-1, the V gene TRBV15; the D is unclear. Germline values: CDR1 LNHNV, CDR2 YYDKDF (reference sequence). V gave up 0 bases and J gave up 9 bases, with 12 bases separating them. CDR3 size: 14 residues. This CDR3 is CATSRDTDGGEQFF. The CDR3 DNA sequence: TGTGCCACCAGCAGAGATACGGACGGCGGTGAGCAGTTCTTC. Variable domain in full (rest from reference TRBV15 and TRBJ2-1): DAMVIQNPRYQVTQFGKPVTLSCSQTLNHNVMYWYQQKSSQAPKLLFHYYDKDFNNEADTPDNFQSRRPNTSFCFLDIRSPGLGDTAMYLCATSRDTDGGEQFFGPGTRLTVL.

V is TRBV12-3 or TRBV12-4 and J is TRBJ2-2, with a tentative D call TRBD2 (6 bases). This CDR3 comprises 15 residues. Trimming removed 3 bases at V and 5 bases at J, with 13 bases between. The CDR3 nucleotides read TGTGCCAGCAGTTTTGAGCGGGTTGGGACCGGGGAGCTGTTTTTT. Its translation: CASSFERVGTGELFF.

DNA of the CDR3: TGTGCCAGCAGTCCCCCCCCACTCGCTTTGCCCGGGGAGCTGTTTTTT. It yields the protein CASSPPPLALPGELFF. The chain is built from TRBV6-1 and TRBJ2-2; D remains unclear. The CDR3 totals 16 residues. Deletions cut 5 bases from V and 6 bases from J, with 19 bases between. Germline V gene lookup returns CDR1 MNHNS and CDR2 SASEGT.

This clonotype turned up a few times. This sequence joins TRBV7-9 and TRBJ2-7, with 9 bases fitting TRBD1. The CDR3 covers 14 residues. Germline V CDR1 and CDR2: SEHNR, FQNEAQ (reference sequence). The V and J ends lost 7 bases and 5 bases, in that order; junction bases with no gene match: 9. The CDR3 coding sequence is TGTGCCAGCAACCCCCAAACAGGGGGCCACGAGCAGTACTTC. Translated, it gives CASNPQTGGHEQYF. Using reference TRBV7-9 and TRBJ2-7 for the parts outside the CDR3, the full variable domain is DTGVSQNPRHKITKRGQNVTFRCDPISEHNRLYWYRQTLGQGPEFLTYFQNEAQLEKSRLLSDRFSAERPKGSFSTLEIQRTEQGDSAMYLCASNPQTGGHEQYFGPGTRLTVT.

The gene calls are TRBV5-8 and TRBJ2-1; the D is unclear. The germline V gene encodes CDR1 SGHTS and CDR2 YDEGEE. Trimming pared 7 bases from V and 11 bases from J, leaving 13 bases between. The CDR3 totals 11 residues. The CDR3 reads CASGPGLQQFF. Written as DNA, the CDR3 is TGTGCCAGCGGCCCTGGGCTCCAGCAGTTCTTC.

This clonotype was counted between two and nine times. The chain links TRBV6-1 to TRBJ1-2; TRBD1 matches 8 bases. This CDR3 spans 14 amino acids. From germline, CDR1 is MNHNS and CDR2 SASEGT. V lost 9 bases, J lost 7 bases, and 13 bases stayed unmatched. DNA for the CDR3: TGTGCCAGGCGATGCCGACAGGGGTGGGGTGGCTACACCTTC. Residues: CARRCRQGWGGYTF.

The CDR3 nucleotides are TGTGCCAGCAGTGAGCTGGACAGGGGAAACCAGCCCCAGCATTTT. Translated: CASSELDRGNQPQHF. This sequence joins TRBV6-1 and TRBJ1-5; 9 nucleotides agree with TRBD1. J lost 7 bases, V lost 3 bases, and 7 bases had no gene match. The CDR3 sequence is 15 residues long. Germline V gene lookup returns CDR1 MNHNS and CDR2 SASEGT.

This clonotype turned up a few times. This chain uses TRBV4-2 with TRBJ2-5; D unresolved. Germline V gives CDR1 LGHNA, CDR2 YNFKEQ. The ends were cut back, 0 bases at V and 5 bases at J, with 13 bases in the middle. CDR3 size: 15 residues. This CDR3 reads CASSQEVGDLETQYF. The CDR3 DNA follows: TGTGCCAGCAGCCAAGAGGTCGGAGATTTGGAGACCCAGTACTTC.

The J gene is TRBJ2-7, the V gene TRBV5-1; no clear D gene. V was trimmed by 3 bases and J by 7 bases, leaving 14 bases between them. The CDR3 extends over 13 amino acids. Germline V gene lookup returns CDR1 SGHRS and CDR2 YFSETQ. In nucleotides, the CDR3 is TGCGCCAGCAGCTCATCTCCCCGTGTTGAGCAGTACTTC. It codes for CASSSSPRVEQYF. The whole variable domain, remainder taken from reference TRBV5-1 and TRBJ2-7, is KAGVTQTPRYLIKTRGQQVTLSCSPISGHRSVSWYQQTPGQGLQFLFEYFSETQRNKGNFPGRFSGRQFSNSRSEMNVSTLELGDSALYLCASSSSPRVEQYFGPGTRLTVT.

This rearrangement joins TRBV7-2 to TRBJ2-5; D is possibly TRBD1 (6 bases). The V end was cut by 5 bases, the J end by 7 bases, with 23 bases between. The CDR3 consists of 16 residues. Germline CDR1 and CDR2: SGHTA and FQGNSA. DNA for the CDR3: TGTGCCAGCAGCCCAAGGACATTGACAGGAGGTGGGACCCAGTACTTC. Translating it yields CASSPRTLTGGGTQYF. Full variable domain (outside the CDR3, taken from reference TRBV7-2 and TRBJ2-5): GAGVSQSPSNKVTEKGKDVELRCDPISGHTALYWYRQSLGQGLEFLIYFQGNSAPDKSGLPSDRFSAERTGGSVSTLTIQRTQQEDSAVYLCASSPRTLTGGGTQYFGPGTRLLVL.

The rearrangement links TRBV28 to TRBJ1-1; D is ambiguous. The V and J ends lost 5 bases and 5 bases respectively, with 6 bases between them. Per the germline V gene, CDR1 is MDHEN and CDR2 is SYDVKM. This CDR3 has 11 residues. The CDR3 bases are TGTGCCAGCAGTACGGGTACTGAAGCTTTCTTT. Translated, it gives CASSTGTEAFF.

The J gene is TRBJ2-7, the V gene TRBV11-2; TRBD1 matches 7 bases. Per the germline V gene, CDR1 is SGHAT and CDR2 is FQNNGV. The J segment lost 1 base and the V segment lost 5 bases, leaving 5 bases of the junction unmatched. The CDR3 totals 14 residues. CDR3 bases: TGTGCCAGCAGCGTTCACAGGGGTTCCTACGAGCAGTACTTC. Translating it yields CASSVHRGSYEQYF. Complete variable domain (other parts from reference TRBV11-2 and TRBJ2-7): EAGVAQSPRYKIIEKRQSVAFWCNPISGHATLYWYQQILGQGPKLLIQFQNNGVVDDSQLPKDRFSAERLKGVDSTLKIQPAKLEDSAVYLCASSVHRGSYEQYFGPGTRLTVT.

This chain links TRBV29-1 with TRBJ1-1, with TRBD1 matching over 7 bases. In germline, CDR1 is SQVTM, CDR2 ANQGSEA. Trimming removed 7 bases from V and 3 bases from J; junction bases left unmatched: 8. The CDR3 runs 13 residues. The CDR3 sequence: CSAHEGTDTEAFF. The CDR3 nucleotides are TGCAGCGCCCATGAGGGGACAGACACTGAAGCTTTCTTT. The full variable domain, completed using reference TRBV29-1 and TRBJ1-1, is SAVISQKPSRDICQRGTSLTIQCQVDSQVTMMFWYRQQPGQSLTLIATANQGSEATYESGFVIDKFPISRPNLTFSTLTVSNMSPEDSSIYLCSAHEGTDTEAFFGQGTRLTVV.

The gene calls are TRBV29-1 and TRBJ1-1; D is undetermined. Per germline, CDR1 SQVTM and CDR2 ANQGSEA. V dropped 4 bases and J dropped 1 base, with 7 bases sitting between them. The CDR3 extends over 12 amino acids. In nucleotides, the CDR3 is TGCAGCGTTGGTTTTAGGAACACTGAAGCTTTCTTT. Residues: CSVGFRNTEAFF.